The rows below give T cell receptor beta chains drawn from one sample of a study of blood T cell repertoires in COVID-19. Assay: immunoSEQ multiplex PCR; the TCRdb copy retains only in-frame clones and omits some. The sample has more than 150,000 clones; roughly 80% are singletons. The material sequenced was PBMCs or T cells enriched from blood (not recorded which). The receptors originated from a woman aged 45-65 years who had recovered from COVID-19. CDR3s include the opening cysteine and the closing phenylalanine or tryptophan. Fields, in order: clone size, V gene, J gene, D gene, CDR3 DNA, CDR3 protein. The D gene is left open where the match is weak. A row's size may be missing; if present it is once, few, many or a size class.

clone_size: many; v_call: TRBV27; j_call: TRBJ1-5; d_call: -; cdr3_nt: TGTGCCAGCAGTTTTGCACACAGGAATCAGCCCCAGCATTTT; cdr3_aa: CASSFAHRNQPQHF
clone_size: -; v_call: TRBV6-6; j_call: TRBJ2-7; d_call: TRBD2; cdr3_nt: TGTGCCAGCAGTCTAGCGGGATCGGAATACGAGCAGTACTTC; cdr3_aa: CASSLAGSEYEQYF
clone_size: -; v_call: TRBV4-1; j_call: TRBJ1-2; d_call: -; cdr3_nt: TGCGCCAGCAGCCATGATAATGTAGGGGGTAGCTATGGCTACACCTTC; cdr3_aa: CASSHDNVGGSYGYTF
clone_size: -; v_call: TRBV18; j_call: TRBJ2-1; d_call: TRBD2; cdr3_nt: TGTGCCAGCTCACCACCGAAGCGGGGGATTCTATACAATGAGCAGTTCTTC; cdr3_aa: CASSPPKRGILYNEQFF
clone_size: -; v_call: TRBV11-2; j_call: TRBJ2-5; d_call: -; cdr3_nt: TGTGCCAGCAGCTTAGAAGGCGAGGGAGAGACCCAGTACTTC; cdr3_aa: CASSLEGEGETQYF
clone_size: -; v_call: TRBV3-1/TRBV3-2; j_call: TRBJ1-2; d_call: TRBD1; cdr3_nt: TGTGCCAGCAGCCAAGAGAGGGGACAGGTGACATTTGGCTACACCTTC; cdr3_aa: CASSQERGQVTFGYTF
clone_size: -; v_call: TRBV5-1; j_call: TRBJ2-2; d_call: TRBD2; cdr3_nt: TGCGCCAGCAGCTCATCAGCGGGAGTCACCGGGGAGCTGTTTTTT; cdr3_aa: CASSSSAGVTGELFF
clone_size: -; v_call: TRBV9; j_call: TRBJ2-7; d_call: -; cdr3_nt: TGTGCCAGCAGCCCTATTAGCGACGGCTACGAGCAGTACTTC; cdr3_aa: CASSPISDGYEQYF
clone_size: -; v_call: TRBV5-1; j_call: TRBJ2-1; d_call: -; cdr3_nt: TGCGCCAGCAGCTTGGCCACGGGGGGCGTAATAGATGAGCAGTTCTTC; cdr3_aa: CASSLATGGVIDEQFF
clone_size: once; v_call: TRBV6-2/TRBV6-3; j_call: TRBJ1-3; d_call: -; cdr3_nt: TGTGCCAGCAGCCGTTCGCCAGTCTCTGGAAACACCATATATTTT; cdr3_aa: CASSRSPVSGNTIYF
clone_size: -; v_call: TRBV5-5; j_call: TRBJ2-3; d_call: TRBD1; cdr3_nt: TGTGCCAGCAGCTTGAGGCACAGGGGGCCGGATACGCAGTATTTT; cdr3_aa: CASSLRHRGPDTQYF
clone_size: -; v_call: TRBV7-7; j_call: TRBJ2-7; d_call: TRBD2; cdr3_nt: TGTGCCAGCAGCCCCGTGCGGACTAGCGGGAGTAATGCCATCATGTGCGAGCAGTACTTC; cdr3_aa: CASSPVRTSGSNAIMCEQYF
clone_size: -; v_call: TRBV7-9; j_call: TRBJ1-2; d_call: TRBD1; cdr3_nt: TGTGCCAGCAGTTTACAGGGGGTCGGCTACACCTTC; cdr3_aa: CASSLQGVGYTF
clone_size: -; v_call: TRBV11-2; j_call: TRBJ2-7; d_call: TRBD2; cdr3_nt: TGTGCCAGCAGCTTAGATCGACTAGCTACATACGAGCAGTACTTC; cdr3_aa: CASSLDRLATYEQYF
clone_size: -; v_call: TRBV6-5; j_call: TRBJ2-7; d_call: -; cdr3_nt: TGTGCCAGCAGTTACTCGAACAATGGCGAGCAGTACTTC; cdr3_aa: CASSYSNNGEQYF
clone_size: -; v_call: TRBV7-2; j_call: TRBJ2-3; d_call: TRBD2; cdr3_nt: TGTGCCAGCAGCTTAGCGCTTGATCTTCTAGCGGGAGTTACAGATACGCAGTATTTT; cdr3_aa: CASSLALDLLAGVTDTQYF
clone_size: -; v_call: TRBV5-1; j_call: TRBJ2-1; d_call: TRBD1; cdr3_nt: TGCGCCAGCAGCTTGATAGAGACAGGGGGCTACAATGAGCAGTTCTTC; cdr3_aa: CASSLIETGGYNEQFF